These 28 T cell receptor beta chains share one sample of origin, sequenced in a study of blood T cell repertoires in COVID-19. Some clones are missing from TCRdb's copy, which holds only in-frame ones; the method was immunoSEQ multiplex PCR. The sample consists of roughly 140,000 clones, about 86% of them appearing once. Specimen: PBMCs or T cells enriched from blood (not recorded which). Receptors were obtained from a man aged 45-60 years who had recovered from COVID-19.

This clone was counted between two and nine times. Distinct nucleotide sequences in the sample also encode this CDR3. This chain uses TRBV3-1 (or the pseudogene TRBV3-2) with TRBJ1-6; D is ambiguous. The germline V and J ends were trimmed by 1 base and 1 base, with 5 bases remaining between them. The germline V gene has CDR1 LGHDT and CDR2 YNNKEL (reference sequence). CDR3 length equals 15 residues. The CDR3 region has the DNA TGTGCCAGCAGCCAAGGAGATTCCTATAATTCACCCCTCCACTTT. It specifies CASSQGDSYNSPLHF.

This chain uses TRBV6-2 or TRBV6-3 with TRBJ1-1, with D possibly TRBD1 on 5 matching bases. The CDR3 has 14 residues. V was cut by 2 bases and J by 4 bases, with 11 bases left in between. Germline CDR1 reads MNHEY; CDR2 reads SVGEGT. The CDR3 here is CASSYRQGGTEAFF. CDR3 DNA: TGTGCCAGCAGTTACAGGCAGGGCGGCACTGAAGCTTTCTTT.

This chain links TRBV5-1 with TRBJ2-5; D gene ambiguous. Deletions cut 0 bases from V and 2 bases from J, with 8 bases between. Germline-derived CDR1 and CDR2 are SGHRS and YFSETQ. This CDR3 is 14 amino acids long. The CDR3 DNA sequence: TGCGCCAGCAGCTTGGGGAGTACGCAAGAGACCCAGTACTTC. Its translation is CASSLGSTQETQYF.

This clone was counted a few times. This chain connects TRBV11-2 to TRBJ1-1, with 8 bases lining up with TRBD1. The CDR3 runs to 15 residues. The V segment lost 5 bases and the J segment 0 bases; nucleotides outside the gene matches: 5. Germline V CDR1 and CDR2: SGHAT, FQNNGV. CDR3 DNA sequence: TGTGCCAGCAGCCTGGGACAGGCTATGAACACTGAAGCTTTCTTT. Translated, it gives CASSLGQAMNTEAFF. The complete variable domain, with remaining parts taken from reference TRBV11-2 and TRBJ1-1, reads EAGVAQSPRYKIIEKRQSVAFWCNPISGHATLYWYQQILGQGPKLLIQFQNNGVVDDSQLPKDRFSAERLKGVDSTLKIQPAKLEDSAVYLCASSLGQAMNTEAFFGQGTRLTVV.

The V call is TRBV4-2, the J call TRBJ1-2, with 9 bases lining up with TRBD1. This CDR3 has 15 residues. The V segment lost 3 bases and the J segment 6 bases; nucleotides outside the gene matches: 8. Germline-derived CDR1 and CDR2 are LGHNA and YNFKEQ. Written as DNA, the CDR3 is TGTGCCAGCAGCCAGGGGACAGGGCCTAGGGATGGCTACACCTTC. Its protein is CASSQGTGPRDGYTF.

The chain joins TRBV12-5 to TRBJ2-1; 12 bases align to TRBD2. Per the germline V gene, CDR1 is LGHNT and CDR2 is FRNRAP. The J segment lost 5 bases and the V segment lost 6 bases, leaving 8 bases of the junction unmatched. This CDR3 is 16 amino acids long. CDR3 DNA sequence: TGTGCTAGTGGGGACCCGGGACTAGCGGGTAACAATGAGCAGTTCTTC. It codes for CASGDPGLAGNNEQFF.

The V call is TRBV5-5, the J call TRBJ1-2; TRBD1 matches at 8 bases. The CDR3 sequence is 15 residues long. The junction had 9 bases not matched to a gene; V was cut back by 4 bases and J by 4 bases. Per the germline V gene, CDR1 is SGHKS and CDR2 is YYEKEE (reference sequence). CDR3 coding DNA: TGTGCCAGCAGCGTAAGTGGACAGGGCGTCTATGGCTACACCTTC. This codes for CASSVSGQGVYGYTF.

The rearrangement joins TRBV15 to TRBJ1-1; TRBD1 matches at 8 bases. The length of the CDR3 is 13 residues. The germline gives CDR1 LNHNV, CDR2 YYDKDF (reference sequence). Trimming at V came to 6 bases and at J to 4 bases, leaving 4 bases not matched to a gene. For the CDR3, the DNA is TGTGCCACCAGTACAGACAGGGGCACTGAAGCTTTCTTT. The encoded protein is CATSTDRGTEAFF.

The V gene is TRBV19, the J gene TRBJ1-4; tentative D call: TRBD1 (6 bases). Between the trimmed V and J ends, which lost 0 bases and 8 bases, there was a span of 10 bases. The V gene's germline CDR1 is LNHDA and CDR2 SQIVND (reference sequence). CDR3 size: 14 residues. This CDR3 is CASSIDAGGEKLFF. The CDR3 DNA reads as TGTGCCAGTAGTATAGATGCGGGGGGCGAAAAACTGTTTTTT.

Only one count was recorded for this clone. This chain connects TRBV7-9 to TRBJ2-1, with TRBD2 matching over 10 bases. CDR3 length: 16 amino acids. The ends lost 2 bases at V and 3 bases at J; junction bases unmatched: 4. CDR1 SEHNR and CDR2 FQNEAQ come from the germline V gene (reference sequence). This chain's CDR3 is CASSLFPSGGYNEQFF. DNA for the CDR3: TGTGCCAGCAGCTTATTTCCTAGCGGGGGCTACAATGAGCAGTTCTTC.

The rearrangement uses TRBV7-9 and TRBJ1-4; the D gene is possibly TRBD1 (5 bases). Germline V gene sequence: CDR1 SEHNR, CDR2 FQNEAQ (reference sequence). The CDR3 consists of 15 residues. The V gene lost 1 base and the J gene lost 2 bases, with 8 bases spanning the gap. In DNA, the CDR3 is TGTGCCAGCAGCTTAGACGGGGGGACTAATGAAAAACTGTTTTTT. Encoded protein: CASSLDGGTNEKLFF.

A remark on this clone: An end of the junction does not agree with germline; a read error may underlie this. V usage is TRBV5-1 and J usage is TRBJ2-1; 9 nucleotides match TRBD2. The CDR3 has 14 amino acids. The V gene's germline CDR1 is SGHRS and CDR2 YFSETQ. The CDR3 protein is CASSLAGGYTEQFF. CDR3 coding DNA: TGCGCCAGCAGCTTAGCGGGGGGCTACACTGAGCAGTTCTTC.

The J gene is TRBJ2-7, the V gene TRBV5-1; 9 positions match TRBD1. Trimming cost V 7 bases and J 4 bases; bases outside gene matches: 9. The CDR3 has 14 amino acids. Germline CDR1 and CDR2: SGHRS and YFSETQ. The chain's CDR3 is CASGLTGGWYEQYF. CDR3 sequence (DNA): TGCGCCAGCGGATTGACAGGGGGGTGGTACGAGCAGTACTTC.

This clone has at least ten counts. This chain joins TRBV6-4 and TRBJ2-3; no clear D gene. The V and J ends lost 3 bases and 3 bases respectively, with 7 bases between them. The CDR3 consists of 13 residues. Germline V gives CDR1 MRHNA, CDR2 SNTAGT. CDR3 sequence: CASSESETDTQYF. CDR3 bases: TGTGCCAGCAGTGAATCTGAGACAGATACGCAGTATTTT.

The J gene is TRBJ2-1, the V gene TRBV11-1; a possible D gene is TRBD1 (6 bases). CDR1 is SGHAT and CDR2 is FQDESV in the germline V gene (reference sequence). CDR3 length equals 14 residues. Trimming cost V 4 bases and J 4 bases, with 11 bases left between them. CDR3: CASSSGTRYNEQFF. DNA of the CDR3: TGTGCCAGCAGCTCCGGGACACGGTACAATGAGCAGTTCTTC.

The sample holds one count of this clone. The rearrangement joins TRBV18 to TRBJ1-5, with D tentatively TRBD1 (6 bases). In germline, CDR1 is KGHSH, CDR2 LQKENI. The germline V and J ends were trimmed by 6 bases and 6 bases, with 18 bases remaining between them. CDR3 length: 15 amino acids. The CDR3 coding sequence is TGTGCCAGCTCCGAAAGAGGGGGGGGAGGTCAGCCCCAGCATTTT. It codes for CASSERGGGGQPQHF.

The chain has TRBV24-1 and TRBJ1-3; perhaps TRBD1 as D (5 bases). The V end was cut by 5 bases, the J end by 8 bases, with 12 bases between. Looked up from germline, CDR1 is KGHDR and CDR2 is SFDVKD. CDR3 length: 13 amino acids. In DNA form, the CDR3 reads TGTGCCACCAGTGGGGACTTCGAAGACACCATATATTTT. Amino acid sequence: CATSGDFEDTIYF.

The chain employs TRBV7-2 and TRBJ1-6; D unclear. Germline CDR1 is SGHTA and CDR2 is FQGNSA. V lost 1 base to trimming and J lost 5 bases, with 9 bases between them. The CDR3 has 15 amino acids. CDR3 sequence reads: CASSLGRFHNSPLHF. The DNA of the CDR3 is TGTGCCAGCAGCTTAGGTCGGTTTCATAATTCACCCCTCCACTTT.

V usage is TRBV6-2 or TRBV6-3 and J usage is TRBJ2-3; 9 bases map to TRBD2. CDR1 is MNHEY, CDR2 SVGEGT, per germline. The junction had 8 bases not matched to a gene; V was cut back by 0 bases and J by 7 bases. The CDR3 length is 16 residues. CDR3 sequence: CASSYSLAGDPYTQYF. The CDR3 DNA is TGTGCCAGCAGTTACTCGTTAGCGGGGGATCCCTATACGCAGTATTTT.

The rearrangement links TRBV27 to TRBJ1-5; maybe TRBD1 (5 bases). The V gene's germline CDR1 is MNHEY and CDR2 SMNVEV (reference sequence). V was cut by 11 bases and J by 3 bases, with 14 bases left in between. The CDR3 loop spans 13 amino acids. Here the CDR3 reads CASGGDVNQPQHF. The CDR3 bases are TGTGCCTCGGGAGGGGATGTCAATCAGCCCCAGCATTTT.

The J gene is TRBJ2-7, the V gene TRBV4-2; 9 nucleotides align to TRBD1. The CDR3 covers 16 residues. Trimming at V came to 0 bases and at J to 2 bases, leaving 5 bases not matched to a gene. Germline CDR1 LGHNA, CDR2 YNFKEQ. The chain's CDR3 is CASSQERGQGAYEQYF. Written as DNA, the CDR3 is TGTGCCAGCAGCCAAGAAAGGGGACAGGGCGCCTACGAGCAGTACTTC.

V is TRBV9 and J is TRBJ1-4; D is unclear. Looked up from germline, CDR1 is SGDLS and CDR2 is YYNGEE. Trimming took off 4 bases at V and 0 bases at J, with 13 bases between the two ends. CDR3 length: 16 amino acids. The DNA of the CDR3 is TGTGCCAGCAGCCCTCCGATGGGCTCAACTAATGAAAAACTGTTTTTT. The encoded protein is CASSPPMGSTNEKLFF. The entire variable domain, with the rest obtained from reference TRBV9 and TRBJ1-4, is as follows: DSGVTQTPKHLITATGQRVTLRCSPRSGDLSVYWYQQSLDQGLQFLIQYYNGEERAKGNILERFSAQQFPDLHSELNLSSLELGDSALYFCASSPPMGSTNEKLFFGSGTQLSVL.

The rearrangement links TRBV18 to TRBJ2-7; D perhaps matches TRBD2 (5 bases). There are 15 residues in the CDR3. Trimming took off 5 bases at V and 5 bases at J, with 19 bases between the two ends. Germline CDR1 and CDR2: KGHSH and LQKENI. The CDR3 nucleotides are TGTGCCAGCTCATCAAAGGCCGGGGTTTTGGACGAGCAGTACTTC. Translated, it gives CASSSKAGVLDEQYF.

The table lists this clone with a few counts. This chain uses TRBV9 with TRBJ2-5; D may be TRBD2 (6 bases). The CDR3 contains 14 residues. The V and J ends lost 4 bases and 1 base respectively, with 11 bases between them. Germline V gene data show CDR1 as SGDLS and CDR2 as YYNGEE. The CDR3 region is CASSPGTGQETQYF. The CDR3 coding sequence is TGTGCCAGCAGCCCCGGGACTGGCCAAGAGACCCAGTACTTC.

The CDR3 sequence is CASRTENQPQHF. DNA for the CDR3: TGTGCCAGCAGGACAGAGAATCAGCCCCAGCATTTT. V gene TRBV12-3 or TRBV12-4 combines with J gene TRBJ1-5, with D possibly being TRBD1 (5 bases). Trimming removed 6 bases at V and 4 bases at J, with 7 bases between. The CDR3 is 12 residues long.

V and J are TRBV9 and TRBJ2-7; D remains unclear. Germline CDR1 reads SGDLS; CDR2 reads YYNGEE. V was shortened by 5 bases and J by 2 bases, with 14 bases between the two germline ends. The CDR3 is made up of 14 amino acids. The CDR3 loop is CASSPLPGPYEQYF. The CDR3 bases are TGTGCCAGCAGTCCTCTCCCTGGGCCCTACGAGCAGTACTTC.

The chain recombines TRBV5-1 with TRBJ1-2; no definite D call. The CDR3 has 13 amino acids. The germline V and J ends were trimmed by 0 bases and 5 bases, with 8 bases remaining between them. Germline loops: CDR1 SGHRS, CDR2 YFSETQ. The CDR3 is CASSLVSQYGYTF. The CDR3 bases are TGCGCCAGCAGCTTGGTGTCACAGTATGGCTACACCTTC.

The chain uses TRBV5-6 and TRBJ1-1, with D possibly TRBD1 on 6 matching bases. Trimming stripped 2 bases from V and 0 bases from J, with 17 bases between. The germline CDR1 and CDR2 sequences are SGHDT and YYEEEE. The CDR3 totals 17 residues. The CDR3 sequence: CASSLAQGGSLNTEAFF. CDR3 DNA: TGTGCCAGCAGCTTAGCACAGGGAGGGTCCCTGAACACTGAAGCTTTCTTT. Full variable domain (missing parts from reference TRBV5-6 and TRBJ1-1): DAGVTQSPTHLIKTRGQQVTLRCSPKSGHDTVSWYQQALGQGPQFIFQYYEEEERQRGNFPDRFSGHQFPNYSSELNVNALLLGDSALYLCASSLAQGGSLNTEAFFGQGTRLTVV.